This T cell receptor (beta chain) was retrieved from a study of human T cells and chemical hapten exposure. Study at large: Patches that contained 0.01% DPC were applied to the upper back and read at 6 days. Study conclusions and caveats: Once DPC sensitization occurred, TCRs above 1 in 1000 frequency showed no change.

The time point: pre-sensitization, week 0. Treatment described: therapeutic diphenylcyclopropenone sensitization with weekly scalp DPC. Blood draws came before every patch-test application. The study's library attached unique molecular identifiers to single cDNA molecules. Each CDR3 protein is one row after TCRdb ran MiXCR on the RACE reads. Of more than 250,000 distinct CDR3 sequences listed, 7.5% to 9% are singletons. Turning to this clonotype: Its antigen remains unidentified.

This sequence originates from a woman aged 40 to 50 with alopecia areata. Some clones in this sample may be carry-over from other donors' samples. The sequences come from whole blood, collected in connection with sensitization to the hapten diphenylcyclopropenone (DPC).

CDR3 residues: CASSLRDRRPQHF. The CDR3 DNA reads as TGTGCCAGCAGCTTAAGGGACAGGCGGCCCCAGCATTTT. The chain has TRBV7-2 and TRBJ1-5; 8 bases agree with TRBD1. Germline V gene sequence: CDR1 SGHTA, CDR2 FQGNSA. The CDR3 consists of 13 residues. V dropped 2 bases and J dropped 9; count of bases not matched to a gene: 3.